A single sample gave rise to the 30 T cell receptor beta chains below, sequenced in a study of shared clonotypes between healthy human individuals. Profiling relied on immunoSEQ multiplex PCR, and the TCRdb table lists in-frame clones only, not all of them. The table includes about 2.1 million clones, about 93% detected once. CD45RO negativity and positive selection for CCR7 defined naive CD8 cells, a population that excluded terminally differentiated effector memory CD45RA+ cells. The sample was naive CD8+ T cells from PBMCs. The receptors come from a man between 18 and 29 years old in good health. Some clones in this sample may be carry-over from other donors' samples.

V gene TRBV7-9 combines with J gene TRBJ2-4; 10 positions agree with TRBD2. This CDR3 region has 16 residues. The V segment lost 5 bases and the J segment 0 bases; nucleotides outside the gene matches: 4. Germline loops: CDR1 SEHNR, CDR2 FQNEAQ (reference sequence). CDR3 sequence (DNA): TGTGCCAGCAGCAACCTAGCGGGGGTAGCCAAAAACATTCAGTACTTC. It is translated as CASSNLAGVAKNIQYF.

This CDR3 reads CASSQSLGTTYEQYF. In DNA, the CDR3 is TGCGCCAGCAGCCAAAGCCTCGGGACTACCTACGAGCAGTACTTC. The chain carries TRBV4-1 and TRBJ2-7; 7 bases are shared with TRBD2. Trimming at V came to 2 bases and at J to 2 bases, leaving 6 bases not matched to a gene. This CDR3 comprises 15 residues. Germline V gene lookup returns CDR1 MGHRA and CDR2 YSYEKL.

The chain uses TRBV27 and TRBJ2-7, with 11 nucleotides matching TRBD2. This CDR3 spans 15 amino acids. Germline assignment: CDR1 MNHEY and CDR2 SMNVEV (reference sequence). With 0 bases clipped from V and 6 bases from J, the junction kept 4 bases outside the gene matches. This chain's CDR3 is CASSLSLAGVGEQYF. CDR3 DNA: TGTGCCAGCAGTTTATCACTAGCGGGAGTGGGCGAGCAGTACTTC.

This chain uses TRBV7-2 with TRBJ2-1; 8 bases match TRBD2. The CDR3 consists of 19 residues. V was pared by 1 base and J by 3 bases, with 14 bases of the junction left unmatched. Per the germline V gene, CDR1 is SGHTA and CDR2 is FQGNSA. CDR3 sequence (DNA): TGTGCCAGCAGCTTAGACAACGGGCGGGAGGACCCCGGCTACAATGAGCAGTTCTTC. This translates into CASSLDNGREDPGYNEQFF.

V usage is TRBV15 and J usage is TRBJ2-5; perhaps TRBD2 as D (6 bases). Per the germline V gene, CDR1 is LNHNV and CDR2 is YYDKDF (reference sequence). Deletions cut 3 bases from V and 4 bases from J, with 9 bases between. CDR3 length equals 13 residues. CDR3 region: CATSSSGAETQYF. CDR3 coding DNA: TGTGCCACCAGCAGTAGCGGCGCAGAGACCCAGTACTTC.

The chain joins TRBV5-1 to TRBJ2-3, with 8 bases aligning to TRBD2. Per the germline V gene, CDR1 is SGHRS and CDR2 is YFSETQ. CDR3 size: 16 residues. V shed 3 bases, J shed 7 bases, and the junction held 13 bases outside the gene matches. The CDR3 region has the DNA TGCGCCAGCAGCTCCTCCAGCGGGAGTGAATTGAATACGCAGTATTTT. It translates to CASSSSSGSELNTQYF.

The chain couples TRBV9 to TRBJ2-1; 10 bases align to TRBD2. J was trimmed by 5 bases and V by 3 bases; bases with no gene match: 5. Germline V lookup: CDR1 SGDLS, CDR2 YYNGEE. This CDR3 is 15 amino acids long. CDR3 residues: CASSASGSRNNEQFF. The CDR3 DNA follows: TGTGCCAGCAGCGCTAGCGGGAGTAGGAACAATGAGCAGTTCTTC. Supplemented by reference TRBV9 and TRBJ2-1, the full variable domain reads DSGVTQTPKHLITATGQRVTLRCSPRSGDLSVYWYQQSLDQGLQFLIQYYNGEERAKGNILERFSAQQFPDLHSELNLSSLELGDSALYFCASSASGSRNNEQFFGPGTRLTVL.

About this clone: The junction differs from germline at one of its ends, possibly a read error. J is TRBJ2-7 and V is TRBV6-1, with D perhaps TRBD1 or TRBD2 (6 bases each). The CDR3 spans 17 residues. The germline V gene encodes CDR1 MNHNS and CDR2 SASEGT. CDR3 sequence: CASREGGLKVARNEQYF. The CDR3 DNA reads TGTGCCAGCAGAGAAGGGGGGCTAAAGGTAGCGCGAAACGAGCAGTACTTC.

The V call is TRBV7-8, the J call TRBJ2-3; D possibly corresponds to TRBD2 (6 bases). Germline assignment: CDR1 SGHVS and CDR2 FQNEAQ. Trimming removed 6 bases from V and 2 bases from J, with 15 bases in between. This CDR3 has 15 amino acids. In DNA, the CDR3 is TGTGCCAGCAGTCTCAGGAGGGGACCCACAGATACGCAGTATTTT. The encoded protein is CASSLRRGPTDTQYF.

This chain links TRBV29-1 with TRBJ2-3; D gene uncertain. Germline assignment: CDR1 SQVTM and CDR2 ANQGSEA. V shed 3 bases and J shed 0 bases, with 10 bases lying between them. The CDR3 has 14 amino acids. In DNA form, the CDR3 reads TGCAGCGTTGAGGCAGAGTCAAGCACAGATACGCAGTATTTT. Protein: CSVEAESSTDTQYF.

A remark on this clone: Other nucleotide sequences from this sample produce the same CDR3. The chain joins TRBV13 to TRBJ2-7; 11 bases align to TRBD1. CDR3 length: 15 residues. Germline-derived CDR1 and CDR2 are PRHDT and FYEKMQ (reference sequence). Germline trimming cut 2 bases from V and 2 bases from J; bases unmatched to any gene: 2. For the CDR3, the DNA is TGTGCCAGCAGCTTACGGGGACAGGGGGCCTACGAGCAGTACTTC. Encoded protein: CASSLRGQGAYEQYF.

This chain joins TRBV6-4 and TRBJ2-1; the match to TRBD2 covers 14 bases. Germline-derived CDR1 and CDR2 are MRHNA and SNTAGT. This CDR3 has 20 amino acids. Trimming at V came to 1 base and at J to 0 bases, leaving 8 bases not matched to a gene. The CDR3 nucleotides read TGTGCCAGCAGTGACTGGAAGGGACTAGCGGGAGATGGCTCCTACAATGAGCAGTTCTTC. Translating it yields CASSDWKGLAGDGSYNEQFF.

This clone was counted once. CDR3 bases: TGTGCCAGCAGCTTAGTGGGACAGCCCACAGATACGCAGTATTTT. As protein: CASSLVGQPTDTQYF. The genes are TRBV7-9 and TRBJ2-3; 7 nucleotides line up with TRBD1. The V and J ends lost 1 base and 2 bases, in that order; junction bases with no gene match: 3. The CDR3 is 15 residues long. CDR1 SEHNR and CDR2 FQNEAQ come from the germline V gene (reference sequence).

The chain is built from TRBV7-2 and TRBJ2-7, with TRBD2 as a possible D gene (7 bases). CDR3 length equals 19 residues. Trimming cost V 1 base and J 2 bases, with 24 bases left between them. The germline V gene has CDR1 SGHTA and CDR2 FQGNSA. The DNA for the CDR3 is TGTGCCAGCAGCTTAGTGGGGGGGCTGGTAGAGGTCTCCACCTACGAGCAGTACTTC. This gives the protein CASSLVGGLVEVSTYEQYF.

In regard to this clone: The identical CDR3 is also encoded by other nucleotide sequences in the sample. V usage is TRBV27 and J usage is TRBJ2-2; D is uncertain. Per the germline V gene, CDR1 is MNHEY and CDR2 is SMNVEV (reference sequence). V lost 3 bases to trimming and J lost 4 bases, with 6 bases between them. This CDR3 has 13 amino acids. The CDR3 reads CASSFRGTGELFF. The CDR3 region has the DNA TGTGCCAGCAGTTTTCGAGGCACCGGGGAGCTGTTTTTT.

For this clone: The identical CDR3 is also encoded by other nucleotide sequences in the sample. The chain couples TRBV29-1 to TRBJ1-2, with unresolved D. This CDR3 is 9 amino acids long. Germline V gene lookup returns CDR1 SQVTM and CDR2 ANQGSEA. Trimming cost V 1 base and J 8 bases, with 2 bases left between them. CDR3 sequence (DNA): TGCAGCGTTGAAGGCGGCTACACCTTC. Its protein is CSVEGGYTF. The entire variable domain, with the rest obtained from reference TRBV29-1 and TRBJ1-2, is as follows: SAVISQKPSRDICQRGTSLTIQCQVDSQVTMMFWYRQQPGQSLTLIATANQGSEATYESGFVIDKFPISRPNLTFSTLTVSNMSPEDSSIYLCSVEGGYTFGSGTRLTVV.

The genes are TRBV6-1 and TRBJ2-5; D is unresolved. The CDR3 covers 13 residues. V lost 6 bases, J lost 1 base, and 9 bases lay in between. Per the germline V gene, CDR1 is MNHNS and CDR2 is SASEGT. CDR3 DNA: TGTGCCAGCAGAAAGACCCTCCAAGAGACCCAGTACTTC. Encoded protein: CASRKTLQETQYF.

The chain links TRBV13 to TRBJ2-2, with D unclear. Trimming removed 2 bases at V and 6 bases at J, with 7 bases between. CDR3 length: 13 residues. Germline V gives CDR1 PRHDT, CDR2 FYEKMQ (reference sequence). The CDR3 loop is CASSLWGAGELFF. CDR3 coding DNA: TGTGCCAGCAGCTTATGGGGTGCCGGGGAGCTGTTTTTT.

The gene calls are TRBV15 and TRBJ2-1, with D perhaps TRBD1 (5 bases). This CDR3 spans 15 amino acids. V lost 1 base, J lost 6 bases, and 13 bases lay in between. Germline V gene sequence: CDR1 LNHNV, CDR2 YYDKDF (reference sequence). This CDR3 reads CATSRGQTVINEQFF. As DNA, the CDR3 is TGTGCCACCAGCAGAGGACAGACGGTCATCAATGAGCAGTTCTTC.

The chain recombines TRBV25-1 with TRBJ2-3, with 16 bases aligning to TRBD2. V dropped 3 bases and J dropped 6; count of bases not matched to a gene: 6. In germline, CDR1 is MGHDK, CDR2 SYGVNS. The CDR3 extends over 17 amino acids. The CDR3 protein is CASSDPGLAGGPDTQYF. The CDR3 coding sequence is TGTGCCAGCAGTGATCCGGGACTAGCGGGAGGGCCGGATACGCAGTATTTT.

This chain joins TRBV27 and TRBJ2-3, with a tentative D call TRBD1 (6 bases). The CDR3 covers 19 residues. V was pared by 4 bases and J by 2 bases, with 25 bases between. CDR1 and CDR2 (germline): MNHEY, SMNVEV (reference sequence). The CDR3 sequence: CASSSSGTPNHLLTDTQYF. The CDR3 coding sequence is TGTGCCAGCAGTTCTTCCGGGACACCAAATCATTTACTCACAGATACGCAGTATTTT.

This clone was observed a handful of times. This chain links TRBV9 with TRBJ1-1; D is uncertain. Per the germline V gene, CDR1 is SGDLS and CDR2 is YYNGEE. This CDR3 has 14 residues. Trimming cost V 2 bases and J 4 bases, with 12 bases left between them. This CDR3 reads CASSVDEVATEAFF. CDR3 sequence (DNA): TGTGCCAGCAGCGTCGACGAGGTAGCCACTGAAGCTTTCTTT. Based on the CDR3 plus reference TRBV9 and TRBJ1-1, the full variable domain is DSGVTQTPKHLITATGQRVTLRCSPRSGDLSVYWYQQSLDQGLQFLIQYYNGEERAKGNILERFSAQQFPDLHSELNLSSLELGDSALYFCASSVDEVATEAFFGQGTRLTVV.

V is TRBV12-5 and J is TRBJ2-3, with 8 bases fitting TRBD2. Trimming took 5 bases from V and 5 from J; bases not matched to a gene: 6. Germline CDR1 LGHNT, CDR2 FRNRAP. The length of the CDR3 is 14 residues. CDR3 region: CASGPGGERDTQYF. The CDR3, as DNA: TGTGCTAGTGGTCCGGGGGGGGAGAGAGATACGCAGTATTTT. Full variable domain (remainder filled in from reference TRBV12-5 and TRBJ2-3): DARVTQTPRHKVTEMGQEVTMRCQPILGHNTVFWYRQTMMQGLELLAYFRNRAPLDDSGMPKDRFSAEMPDATLATLKIQPSEPRDSAVYFCASGPGGERDTQYFGPGTRLTVL.

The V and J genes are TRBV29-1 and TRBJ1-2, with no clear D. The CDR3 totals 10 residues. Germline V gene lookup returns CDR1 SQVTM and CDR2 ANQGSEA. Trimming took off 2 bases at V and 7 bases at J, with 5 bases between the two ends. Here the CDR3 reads CSVEITGYTF. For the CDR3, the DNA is TGCAGCGTTGAAATAACTGGCTACACCTTC.

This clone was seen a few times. CDR3 sequence reads: CASSLTLRSGPQHF. The CDR3 nucleotides read TGTGCCAGCAGCTTAACGCTGCGGTCAGGGCCCCAGCATTTT. The chain has TRBV11-3 and TRBJ1-5; D gene unclear. The germline CDR1 and CDR2 sequences are SGHNT and YENEEA. Trimming took 2 bases from V and 9 from J, leaving 14 bases between them. This CDR3 spans 14 amino acids. Looking up the rest from reference TRBV11-3 and TRBJ1-5 gives the full variable domain: EAGVVQSPRYKIIEKKQPVAFWCNPISGHNTLYWYLQNLGQGPELLIRYENEEAVDDSQLPKDRFSAERLKGVDSTLKIQPAELGDSAVYLCASSLTLRSGPQHFGDGTRLSIL.

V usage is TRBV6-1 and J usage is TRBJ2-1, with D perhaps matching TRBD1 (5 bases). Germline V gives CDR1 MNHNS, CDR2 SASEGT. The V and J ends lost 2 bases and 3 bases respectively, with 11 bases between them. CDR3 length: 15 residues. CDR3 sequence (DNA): TGTGCCAGCAGTGAAAGGCAGCAGGGCTACAATGAGCAGTTCTTC. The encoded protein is CASSERQQGYNEQFF.

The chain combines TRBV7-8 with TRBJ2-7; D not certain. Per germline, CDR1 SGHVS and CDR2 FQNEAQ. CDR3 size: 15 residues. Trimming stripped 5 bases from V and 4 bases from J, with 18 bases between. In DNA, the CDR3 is TGTGCCAGCAGCCCTACCGGCAGTCCAGCATACGAGCAGTACTTC. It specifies CASSPTGSPAYEQYF.

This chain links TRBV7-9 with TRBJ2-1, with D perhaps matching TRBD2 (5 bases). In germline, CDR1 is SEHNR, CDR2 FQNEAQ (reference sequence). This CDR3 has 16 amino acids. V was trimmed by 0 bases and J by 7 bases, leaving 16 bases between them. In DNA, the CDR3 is TGTGCCAGCAGCTTAGCCGCGGCAGGACTGCTTAATGAGCAGTTCTTC. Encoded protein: CASSLAAAGLLNEQFF.

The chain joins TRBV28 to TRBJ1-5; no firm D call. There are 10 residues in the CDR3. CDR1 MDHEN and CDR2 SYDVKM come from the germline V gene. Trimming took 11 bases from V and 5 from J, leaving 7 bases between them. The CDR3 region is CAVGDQPQHF. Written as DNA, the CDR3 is TGTGCCGTTGGGGATCAGCCCCAGCATTTT. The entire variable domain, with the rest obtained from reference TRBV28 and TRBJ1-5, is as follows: DVKVTQSSRYLVKRTGEKVFLECVQDMDHENMFWYRQDPGLGLRLIYFSYDVKMKEKGDIPEGYSVSREKKERFSLILESASTNQTSMYLCAVGDQPQHFGDGTRLSIL.

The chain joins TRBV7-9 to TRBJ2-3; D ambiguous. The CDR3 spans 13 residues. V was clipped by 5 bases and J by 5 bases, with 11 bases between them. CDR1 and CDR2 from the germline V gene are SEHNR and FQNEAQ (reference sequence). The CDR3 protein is CASSAGLEDTQYF. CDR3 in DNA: TGTGCCAGCAGCGCTGGGTTGGAAGATACGCAGTATTTT.